The rows below give T cell receptor beta chains drawn from one sample of a study of a mutant IDH1 vaccine in newly diagnosed glioma. Sequencing was performed with immunoSEQ multiplex PCR; in TCRdb, only in-frame clones are kept and a portion is missing. The sample records roughly 35,000 clones, approximately 86% being singletons. Sequencing was performed on PBMCs, taken from a glioma patient treated with radiotherapy, temozolomide or both. These receptors were collected from a woman aged 40-49 years with glioma. The CDR3 runs from the conserved cysteine through the conserved F or W. Fields, in order: V gene, J gene, CDR3 protein.

TRBV7-8	TRBJ1-4	CASSREGMPNEKLFF
TRBV4-2	TRBJ2-1	CASSQAVGTSYNEQFF
TRBV10-3	TRBJ1-5	CAISETDHSNQPQHF
TRBV19	TRBJ1-2	CASSPQLGGGQGDYGYTF
TRBV7-9	TRBJ2-1	CASSLGAANEQFF
TRBV5-1	TRBJ1-1	CASSPGTGYEAFF
TRBV10-3	TRBJ2-5	CAISESSGGPGETQYF
TRBV7-2	TRBJ1-4	CASSAGTLGTNEKLFF
TRBV6-5	TRBJ1-1	CASTSVGAGETEAFF
TRBV4-1	TRBJ1-4	CASSPRVQATNEKLFF
TRBV2	TRBJ1-1	CASSESSGGYTEAFF
TRBV13	TRBJ1-5	CASSSGLNNQPQHF
TRBV6-1	TRBJ1-1	CASIRGNTEAFF
TRBV6-6	TRBJ2-3	CASRRTSGNSDTQYF
TRBV7-2	TRBJ1-4	CASSPSTGEKLFF
TRBV5-1	TRBJ1-1	CASSLDRHTEAFF
TRBV14	TRBJ2-1	CASRLGLVGEQFF
TRBV5-5	TRBJ2-3	CASSSGLYTDTQYF
TRBV5-1	TRBJ2-2	CASSQGFTGELFF
TRBV5-1	TRBJ2-2	CASSLVASGGSITGELFF
TRBV15	TRBJ2-5	CATSLTRGTQYF
TRBV27	TRBJ1-4	CASSPSRQGLFLKLFF
TRBV9	TRBJ2-5	CASSPRDFPETQYF
TRBV2	TRBJ2-2	CASSEWTGGRTGELFF
TRBV29-1	TRBJ1-1	CSAITGFTEAFF
TRBV5-1	TRBJ1-1	CASSPSLGGGTGGTEAFF
TRBV4-1	TRBJ1-5	CASSQWASNQPQHF
TRBV6-5	TRBJ2-3	CASSYSGRATYTQYF
TRBV28	TRBJ1-1	CASSQFRSLGNTEAFF
TRBV19	TRBJ2-3	CASSQRTSGHTDTQYF
TRBV27	TRBJ1-2	CASSRGQGADGYTF
TRBV5-4	TRBJ1-1	CASSLAENTEAFF
TRBV6-5	TRBJ2-3	CASSYYGQDTDTQYF
TRBV2	TRBJ2-7	CASSEAPTGQGAYEQYF
TRBV10-1	TRBJ2-2	CASSGASGSPTAGELFF
TRBV2	TRBJ1-4	CASSDRGATNEKLFF
TRBV6-5	TRBJ1-1	CASSSTGVLVNTEAFF
TRBV25-1	TRBJ2-7	CASSSPGYPYEQYF
TRBV2	TRBJ1-1	CASSTEGARTEAFF
TRBV6-5	TRBJ2-7	CASSREGQSSYEQYF
TRBV27	TRBJ2-5	CASRDGGDYTETQYF
TRBV4-2	TRBJ2-5	CASSQLGLAQETQYF
TRBV5-4	TRBJ1-2	CASSLGRVGYTF
TRBV5-1	TRBJ2-5	CASSSLGLAGGPRTQYF
TRBV7-9	TRBJ2-3	CASSRLVGGRTDTQYF
TRBV9	TRBJ2-7	CASSEADWGEQYF
TRBV2	TRBJ2-5	CASSEDTQETQYF
TRBV19	TRBJ2-7	CASSTGYEQYF
TRBV2	TRBJ2-1	CASSKQGQGIYNEQFF
TRBV6-5	TRBJ1-1	CASSYDFLGNTEAFF
TRBV5-1	TRBJ2-2	CASSLESVQLKPRELFF
TRBV7-2	TRBJ1-1	CASSATGTRAFF
TRBV7-2	TRBJ2-3	CASSLAPGLGTDTQYF
TRBV15	TRBJ2-2	CATSRQGAAGELFF
TRBV5-1	TRBJ1-1	CASSLDRTEAFF